This T cell receptor beta chain originates from a study of T cell clonality in common variable immunodeficiency. Study conclusions and caveats: Fewer deletions and N-nucleotide insertions were reportedly seen in common variable immunodeficiency TCR beta sequences. TCRbeta clonality was increased in CVID versus healthy controls.

Equal genomic DNA amounts from CVID and control samples were sequenced. Sequencing was performed with immunoSEQ multiplex PCR; in TCRdb, only in-frame clones are kept and a portion is missing. In total the sample includes around 21,000 clones, none of them seen once. Donors gave about 5 to 9 ml heparinized peripheral whole blood. Only a few counts were recorded for this clone. Antigen specificity is unknown. The read halts 3 residues ahead of the CDR3 end, with the missing end drawn from the germline J gene. CDR1 is SNHLY and CDR2 is FYNNEI in the germline V gene. V was clipped by 5 bases and J by 2 bases; unmatched bases: 7. The CDR3 extends over 15 amino acids.

The sample was peripheral blood mononuclear cells. This chain links TRBV2 with TRBJ2-3, with 7 bases lining up with TRBD1. This TCR derives from a human donor with common variable immunodeficiency. CDR3 sequence reads: CASSPGQANTDTQYF. CDR3 DNA (partial): TGTGCCAGCAGTCCCGGACAGGCGAACACAGATACG.